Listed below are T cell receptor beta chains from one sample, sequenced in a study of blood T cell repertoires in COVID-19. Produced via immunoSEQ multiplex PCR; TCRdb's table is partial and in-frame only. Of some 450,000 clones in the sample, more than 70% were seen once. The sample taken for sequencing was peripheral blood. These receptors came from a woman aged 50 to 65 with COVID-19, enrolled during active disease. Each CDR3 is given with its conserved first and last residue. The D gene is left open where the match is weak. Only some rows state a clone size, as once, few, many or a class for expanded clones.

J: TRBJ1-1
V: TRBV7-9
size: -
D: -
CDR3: CASSSNTGRGINTEAFF
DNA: TGTGCCAGCAGCTCGAATACGGGGAGGGGAATTAACACTGAAGCTTTCTTT

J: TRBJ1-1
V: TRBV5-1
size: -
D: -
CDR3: CASSVEFRAAEAFF
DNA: TGCGCCAGCAGCGTAGAGTTCAGGGCTGCTGAAGCTTTCTTT

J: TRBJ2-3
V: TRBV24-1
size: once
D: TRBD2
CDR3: CATSVSLAGATDTQYF
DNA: TGTGCCACCAGTGTCTCACTAGCGGGGGCAACAGATACGCAGTATTTT

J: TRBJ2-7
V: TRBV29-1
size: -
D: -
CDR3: CSVVTRNEQYF
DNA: TGCAGCGTTGTCACTAGGAACGAGCAGTACTTC

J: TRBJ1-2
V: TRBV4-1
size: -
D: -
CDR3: CASTQGNGYTF
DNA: TGCGCCAGCACACAGGGAAATGGCTACACCTTC

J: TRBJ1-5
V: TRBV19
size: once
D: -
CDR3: CASSRRGGQPQHF
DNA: TGTGCCAGTAGTAGAAGGGGGGGTCAGCCCCAGCATTTT

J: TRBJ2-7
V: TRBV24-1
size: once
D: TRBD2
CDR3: CATSDGGLAGDYEQYF
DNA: TGTGCCACCAGTGATGGTGGATTAGCGGGAGACTACGAGCAGTACTTC

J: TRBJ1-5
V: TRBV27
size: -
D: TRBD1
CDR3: CASSRGTANQPQHF
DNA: TGTGCCAGCAGCCGAGGGACAGCCAATCAGCCCCAGCATTTT

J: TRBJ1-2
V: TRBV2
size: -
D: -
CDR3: CASSEVPGLDGYTF
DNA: TGTGCCAGCAGTGAAGTCCCAGGGCTGGATGGCTACACCTTC

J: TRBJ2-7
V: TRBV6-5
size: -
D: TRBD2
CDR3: CASSPVAGYSYEQYF
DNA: TGTGCCAGCAGTCCAGTAGCGGGGTATTCCTACGAGCAGTACTTC

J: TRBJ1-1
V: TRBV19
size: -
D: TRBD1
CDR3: CASSIGDRNTEAFF
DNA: TGTGCCAGTAGTATAGGGGACAGGAACACTGAAGCTTTCTTT

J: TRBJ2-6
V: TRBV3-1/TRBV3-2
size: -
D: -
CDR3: CASSQPQASGANVLTF
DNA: TGTGCCAGCAGCCAACCCCAGGCCTCTGGGGCCAACGTCCTGACTTTC

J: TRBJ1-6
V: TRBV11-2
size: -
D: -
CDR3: CASSSPQGNGSPLHF
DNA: TGTGCCAGCAGTTCCCCCCAGGGGAATGGGTCACCCCTCCACTTT

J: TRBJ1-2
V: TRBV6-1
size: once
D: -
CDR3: CASNSRNYGYTF
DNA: TGTGCCAGCAACTCCCGAAACTATGGCTACACCTTC

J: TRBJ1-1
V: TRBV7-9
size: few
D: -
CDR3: CASSLTGAKNTEAFF
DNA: TGTGCCAGCAGCCTGACAGGCGCCAAGAACACTGAAGCTTTCTTT

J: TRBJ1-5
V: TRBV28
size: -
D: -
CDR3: CASSLGTQHF
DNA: TGTGCCAGCAGCCTCGGGACCCAGCATTTT

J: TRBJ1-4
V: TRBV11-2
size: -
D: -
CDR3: CASSSPLTEKLFF
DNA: TGTGCCAGCAGCTCGCCACTAACTGAAAAACTGTTTTTT

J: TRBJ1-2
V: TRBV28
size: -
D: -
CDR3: CASKRQLGYTF
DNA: TGTGCCAGCAAAAGACAATTGGGCTACACCTTC

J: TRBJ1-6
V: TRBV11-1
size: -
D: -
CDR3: CASSLEGGPNSPLHF
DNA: TGTGCCAGCAGCTTGGAGGGGGGGCCTAATTCACCCCTCCACTTT

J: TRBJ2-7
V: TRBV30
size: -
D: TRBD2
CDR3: CAWSELAGAYEQYF
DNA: TGTGCCTGGAGTGAACTAGCGGGGGCCTACGAGCAGTACTTC

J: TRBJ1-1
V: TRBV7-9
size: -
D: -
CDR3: CASSSGVTAEAFF
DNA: TGTGCCAGCAGCTCGGGGGTAACCGCTGAAGCTTTCTTT

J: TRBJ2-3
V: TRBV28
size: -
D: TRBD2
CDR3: CASSGPGLAGGPSTDTQYF
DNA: TGTGCCAGCAGTGGACCGGGACTAGCGGGGGGGCCTAGCACAGATACGCAGTATTTT

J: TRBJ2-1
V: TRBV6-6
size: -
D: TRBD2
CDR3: CASRPELGGAYNEQFF
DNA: TGTGCCAGCAGGCCGGAGTTGGGGGGGGCCTACAATGAGCAGTTCTTC

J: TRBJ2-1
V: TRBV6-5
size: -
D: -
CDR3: CASRSGSSYNEQFF
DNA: TGTGCCAGCAGGTCAGGTAGCTCCTACAATGAGCAGTTCTTC

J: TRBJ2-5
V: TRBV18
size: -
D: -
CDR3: CASSPTQTGKETQYF
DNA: TGTGCCAGCTCACCAACGCAAACAGGGAAAGAGACCCAGTACTTC

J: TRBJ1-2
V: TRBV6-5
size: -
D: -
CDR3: CASAPAATNYGYTF
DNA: TGTGCCTCAGCACCGGCAGCGACGAACTATGGCTACACCTTC

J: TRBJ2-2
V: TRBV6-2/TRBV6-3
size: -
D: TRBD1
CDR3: CASSSYNRDSGELFF
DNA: TGTGCCAGCAGTTCATATAACAGGGACAGCGGGGAGCTGTTTTTT

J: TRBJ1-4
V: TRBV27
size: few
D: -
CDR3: CASSHDSLVEKLFF
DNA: TGTGCCAGCAGTCACGACAGTCTGGTGGAAAAACTGTTTTTT

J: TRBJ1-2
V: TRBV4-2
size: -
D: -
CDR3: CASSQDLGGRYGYTF
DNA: TGTGCCAGCAGCCAAGACCTCGGAGGGCGCTATGGCTACACCTTC

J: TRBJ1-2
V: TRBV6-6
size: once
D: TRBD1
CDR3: CASSYHNRGSDYGYTF
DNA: TGTGCCAGCAGTTACCATAACAGGGGAAGCGACTATGGCTACACCTTC

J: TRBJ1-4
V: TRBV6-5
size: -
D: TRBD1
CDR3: CASRLRDRENEKLFF
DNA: TGTGCCAGCAGGCTCCGGGACAGGGAAAATGAAAAACTGTTTTTT

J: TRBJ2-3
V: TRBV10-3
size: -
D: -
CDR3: CAISRKGVAEGTDTQYF
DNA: TGTGCCATCAGCCGTAAGGGGGTGGCGGAAGGCACAGATACGCAGTATTTT

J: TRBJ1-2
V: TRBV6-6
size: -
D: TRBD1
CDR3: CALGTANYGYTF
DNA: TGTGCGCTCGGGACAGCCAACTATGGCTACACCTTC

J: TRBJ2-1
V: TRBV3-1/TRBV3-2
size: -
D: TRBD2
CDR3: CASSQAAAYTSGGVDNEQFF
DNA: TGTGCCAGCAGCCAAGCGGCCGCATATACTAGCGGGGGGGTAGACAATGAGCAGTTCTTC

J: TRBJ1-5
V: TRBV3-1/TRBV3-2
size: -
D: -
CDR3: CASSLGRAGQPQHF
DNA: TGTGCCAGCAGTCTAGGGAGGGCGGGACAGCCCCAGCATTTT

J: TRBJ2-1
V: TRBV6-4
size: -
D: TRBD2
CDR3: CASSGPAGGGNEQFF
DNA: TGTGCCAGCAGTGGCCCAGCGGGGGGGGGCAATGAGCAGTTCTTC

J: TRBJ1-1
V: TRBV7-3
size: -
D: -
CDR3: CASSYSYGTEAFF
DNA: TGTGCCAGCAGCTACTCCTACGGCACTGAAGCTTTCTTT

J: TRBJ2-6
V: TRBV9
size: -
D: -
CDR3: CASSSLNSGANVLTF
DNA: TGTGCCAGCAGCTCCCTAAATTCTGGGGCCAACGTCCTGACTTTC

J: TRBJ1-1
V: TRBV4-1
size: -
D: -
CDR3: CASSQDPDTEAFF
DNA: TGCGCCAGCAGCCAAGATCCGGACACTGAAGCTTTCTTT

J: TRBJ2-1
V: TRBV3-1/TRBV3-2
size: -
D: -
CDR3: CASSQGLRASSYNEQFF
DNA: TGTGCCAGCAGCCAAGGACTTCGAGCTAGCTCCTACAATGAGCAGTTCTTC

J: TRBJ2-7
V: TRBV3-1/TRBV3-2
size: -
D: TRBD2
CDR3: CASSPRTSGGGEQYF
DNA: TGTGCCAGCAGCCCTAGGACTAGCGGGGGCGGGGAGCAGTACTTC

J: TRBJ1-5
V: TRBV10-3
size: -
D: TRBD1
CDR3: CAIRGQSNQPQHF
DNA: TGTGCCATCAGGGGACAGTCCAATCAGCCCCAGCATTTT

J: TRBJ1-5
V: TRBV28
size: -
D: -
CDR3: CASTMDSNSNQPQHF
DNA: TGTGCCAGCACTATGGACAGTAATAGCAATCAGCCCCAGCATTTT

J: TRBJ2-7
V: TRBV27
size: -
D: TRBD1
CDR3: CASSFTLRTGIYEQYF
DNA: TGTGCCAGCAGTTTCACTCTAAGGACAGGGATTTACGAGCAGTACTTC

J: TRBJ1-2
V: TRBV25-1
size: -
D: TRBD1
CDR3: CASRPTGRNYGYTF
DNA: TGTGCCAGCAGACCGACAGGGAGGAACTATGGCTACACCTTC

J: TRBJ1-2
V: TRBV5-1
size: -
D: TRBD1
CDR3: CASSLVPRDRGDGYTF
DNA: TGCGCCAGCAGCTTGGTTCCTAGGGACAGGGGCGATGGCTACACCTTC

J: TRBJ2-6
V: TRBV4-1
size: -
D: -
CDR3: CASSQTPGRVLRGANVLTF
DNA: TGCGCCAGCAGCCAAACCCCCGGCAGGGTGCTTCGTGGGGCCAACGTCCTGACTTTC

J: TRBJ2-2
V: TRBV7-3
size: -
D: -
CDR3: CASSLRPGDTGELFF
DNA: TGTGCCAGCAGCTTACGCCCGGGAGACACCGGGGAGCTGTTTTTT

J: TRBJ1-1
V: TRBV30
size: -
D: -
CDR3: CAWMRGANTEAFF
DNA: TGTGCCTGGATGCGGGGGGCGAACACTGAAGCTTTCTTT

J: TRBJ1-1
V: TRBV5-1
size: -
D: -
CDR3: CASSLERDTEAFF
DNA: TGCGCCAGCAGCTTAGAGCGGGACACTGAAGCTTTCTTT